This is a list of T cell receptor beta chains from one sample in a study of blood T cell repertoires in COVID-19. TCRdb's copy holds only in-frame clones and misses some; the assay was immunoSEQ multiplex PCR. The table lists hundreds of thousands of clones, 85% of them singletons. What was sequenced was peripheral blood. All receptors come from a man aged 50 to 59 with active or convalescent COVID-19. CDR3s include the opening cysteine and the closing phenylalanine or tryptophan. Fields, in order: CDR3 DNA, CDR3 protein, V gene, D gene, clone size, J gene. A D gene is named only where the DNA matches it firmly. Some rows mark clone size as missing; the rest say once, few, many or name a class of expanded clone.

cdr3_nt: TGTGCCAGCAGTTACGTGAGGAGCTCCGATAATTCACCCCTCCACTTT
cdr3_aa: CASSYVRSSDNSPLHF
v_call: TRBV6-6
d_call: .
clone_size: .
j_call: TRBJ1-6

cdr3_nt: TGTGCCATCAGTGGGGAGCGACCACGATTCAATGAGCAGTTCTTC
cdr3_aa: CAISGERPRFNEQFF
v_call: TRBV10-3
d_call: .
clone_size: few
j_call: TRBJ2-1

cdr3_nt: TGTGCCATCAGTGTAAATATGGCTAACACTGAAGCTTTCTTT
cdr3_aa: CAISVNMANTEAFF
v_call: TRBV10-3
d_call: .
clone_size: once
j_call: TRBJ1-1

cdr3_nt: TGTGCCAGCAGTTTGGGTAGCGGCTACGAGCAGTACTTC
cdr3_aa: CASSLGSGYEQYF
v_call: TRBV6-5
d_call: .
clone_size: .
j_call: TRBJ2-7

cdr3_nt: TGTGCCAGCAGTGCCCACTTAGACGGAGCTAACTATGGCTACACCTTC
cdr3_aa: CASSAHLDGANYGYTF
v_call: TRBV6-2/TRBV6-3
d_call: .
clone_size: .
j_call: TRBJ1-2

cdr3_nt: TGTGCCAGCAGCAATATTCAAGGCAGGTTGTGGAATCAGCCCCAGCATTTT
cdr3_aa: CASSNIQGRLWNQPQHF
v_call: TRBV9
d_call: .
clone_size: .
j_call: TRBJ1-5

cdr3_nt: TGTGCCAGCAGCTTGCAGCAGGGATGGACAGATACGCAGTATTTT
cdr3_aa: CASSLQQGWTDTQYF
v_call: TRBV5-8
d_call: .
clone_size: .
j_call: TRBJ2-3

cdr3_nt: TGCAGTGCTAGCCCCACTAGTCAGCAGTTCTTC
cdr3_aa: CSASPTSQQFF
v_call: TRBV20-1
d_call: .
clone_size: .
j_call: TRBJ2-1

cdr3_nt: TGCGCCAGCAGCCCGGGACTCAACACCGGGGAGCTGTTTTTT
cdr3_aa: CASSPGLNTGELFF
v_call: TRBV5-1
d_call: .
clone_size: .
j_call: TRBJ2-2

cdr3_nt: TGTGCTAGTGGTTCCCCGGACAGGGGTCAAGATCAGCCCCAGCATTTT
cdr3_aa: CASGSPDRGQDQPQHF
v_call: TRBV12-5
d_call: TRBD1
clone_size: .
j_call: TRBJ1-5

cdr3_nt: TGTGCCAGCAGTTTAAGGGGGCGCGAAAAACTGTTTTTT
cdr3_aa: CASSLRGREKLFF
v_call: TRBV27
d_call: TRBD1
clone_size: .
j_call: TRBJ1-4

cdr3_nt: TGTGCCAGCAGCCGGGACAGAAACTATGGCTACACCTTC
cdr3_aa: CASSRDRNYGYTF
v_call: TRBV5-4
d_call: TRBD1
clone_size: once
j_call: TRBJ1-2

cdr3_nt: TGTGCCAGCAGCTGGGACAGGGGGGTTCTCTATGGCTACACCTTC
cdr3_aa: CASSWDRGVLYGYTF
v_call: TRBV5-4
d_call: TRBD1
clone_size: .
j_call: TRBJ1-2

cdr3_nt: TGTGCCAGCAGCTCGGGACAGGGACGAGGGGATACGCAGTATTTT
cdr3_aa: CASSSGQGRGDTQYF
v_call: TRBV7-9
d_call: TRBD1
clone_size: .
j_call: TRBJ2-3

cdr3_nt: TGTGCCAGCAGCGCGGACAGGATGAACACTGAAGCTTTCTTT
cdr3_aa: CASSADRMNTEAFF
v_call: TRBV7-2
d_call: TRBD1
clone_size: .
j_call: TRBJ1-1

cdr3_nt: TGTGCCAGCACCCTGACTAGCGGGAGATACGAGCAGTACTTC
cdr3_aa: CASTLTSGRYEQYF
v_call: TRBV2
d_call: TRBD2
clone_size: .
j_call: TRBJ2-7

cdr3_nt: TGTGCCAGCTCACCGGCGGGACAGGGGGAGGGCTACACCTTC
cdr3_aa: CASSPAGQGEGYTF
v_call: TRBV18
d_call: TRBD1
clone_size: .
j_call: TRBJ1-2

cdr3_nt: TGTGCAAGTCGCTTAGATACCTCCCCCCGACAGGGGGGTTCTCAGCCCCAGCATTTT
cdr3_aa: CASRLDTSPRQGGSQPQHF
v_call: TRBV12-2
d_call: .
clone_size: .
j_call: TRBJ1-5

cdr3_nt: TGTGCCAGTAGACCCAGATTAGAGGGTCCCACTGAAGCTTTCTTT
cdr3_aa: CASRPRLEGPTEAFF
v_call: TRBV19
d_call: .
clone_size: .
j_call: TRBJ1-1

cdr3_nt: TGTGCCAGCAGTTCGTCTTCAGATTCACCCCTCCACTTT
cdr3_aa: CASSSSSDSPLHF
v_call: TRBV6-5
d_call: .
clone_size: .
j_call: TRBJ1-6

cdr3_nt: TGTGCCAGCACCCTAGCGGGGGGATACCAGCCCCAGCATTTT
cdr3_aa: CASTLAGGYQPQHF
v_call: TRBV28
d_call: .
clone_size: .
j_call: TRBJ1-5

cdr3_nt: TGTGCCAGCAGCCAAGAAGGGAGGATAGGAAGTGAAGCTTTCTTT
cdr3_aa: CASSQEGRIGSEAFF
v_call: TRBV4-2
d_call: .
clone_size: .
j_call: TRBJ1-1

cdr3_nt: TGTGCCAGCAGCTTCACAGGGTCTGGAAACACCATATATTTT
cdr3_aa: CASSFTGSGNTIYF
v_call: TRBV5-6
d_call: .
clone_size: .
j_call: TRBJ1-3

cdr3_nt: TGTGCCAGCAGCTTTGAGGGGGGGAGGACCCAGTACTTC
cdr3_aa: CASSFEGGRTQYF
v_call: TRBV9
d_call: .
clone_size: once
j_call: TRBJ2-5

cdr3_nt: TGTGCCAGCAGATACGGAGGAGCCAATAATTCACCCCTCCACTTT
cdr3_aa: CASRYGGANNSPLHF
v_call: TRBV28
d_call: .
clone_size: .
j_call: TRBJ1-6

cdr3_nt: TGCGCCAGCAGCCCAGGGCGGAGGAACACTGAAGCTTTCTTT
cdr3_aa: CASSPGRRNTEAFF
v_call: TRBV4-3
d_call: .
clone_size: .
j_call: TRBJ1-1

cdr3_nt: TGTGCCAGCAGCTCATCGGACAGGGGGTGGTTCACTGAAGCTTTCTTT
cdr3_aa: CASSSSDRGWFTEAFF
v_call: TRBV7-8
d_call: TRBD1
clone_size: .
j_call: TRBJ1-1

cdr3_nt: TGTGCCAGCAGCTTACCCCGGGGGGCCTGGGAGACCCAGTACTTC
cdr3_aa: CASSLPRGAWETQYF
v_call: TRBV11-2
d_call: .
clone_size: .
j_call: TRBJ2-5

cdr3_nt: TGTGCCAGTAGCATCACAGGGACTAATTCACCCCTCCACTTT
cdr3_aa: CASSITGTNSPLHF
v_call: TRBV19
d_call: .
clone_size: .
j_call: TRBJ1-6

cdr3_nt: TGTGCCAGCAGCGTAGGGGGACACCTAGCAGATACGCAGTATTTT
cdr3_aa: CASSVGGHLADTQYF
v_call: TRBV9
d_call: .
clone_size: .
j_call: TRBJ2-3

cdr3_nt: TGTGCCAGCAGCTACGGGGTAGTAGGAACTGAAGCTTTCTTT
cdr3_aa: CASSYGVVGTEAFF
v_call: TRBV11-2
d_call: .
clone_size: .
j_call: TRBJ1-1

cdr3_nt: TGTGCCAGCAGCTTAAGGGGACTGACTAGCGGGCCGTCCTACAATGAGCAGTTCTTC
cdr3_aa: CASSLRGLTSGPSYNEQFF
v_call: TRBV7-3
d_call: TRBD2
clone_size: once
j_call: TRBJ2-1

cdr3_nt: TGTGCCAGCAGTGAACAGGGGTCAGGGGCCAACGTCCTGACTTTC
cdr3_aa: CASSEQGSGANVLTF
v_call: TRBV28
d_call: TRBD1
clone_size: .
j_call: TRBJ2-6

cdr3_nt: TGTGCCACCAGTGGGGGCCCCGGTCGCACCGGGGAGCTGTTTTTT
cdr3_aa: CATSGGPGRTGELFF
v_call: TRBV24-1
d_call: .
clone_size: .
j_call: TRBJ2-2

cdr3_nt: TGCAGCGTTGACGGGCAGGGTACCTACGAGCAGTACTTC
cdr3_aa: CSVDGQGTYEQYF
v_call: TRBV29-1
d_call: .
clone_size: .
j_call: TRBJ2-7

cdr3_nt: TGTGCCAGCAGTCTTTACGAGCAGTACTTC
cdr3_aa: CASSLYEQYF
v_call: TRBV6-5
d_call: .
clone_size: .
j_call: TRBJ2-7

cdr3_nt: TGTGCCAGCAGCTTACAGCGGGGGCTCACAGATACGCAGTATTTT
cdr3_aa: CASSLQRGLTDTQYF
v_call: TRBV7-2
d_call: TRBD2
clone_size: .
j_call: TRBJ2-3

cdr3_nt: TGTGCCAGCAGTGAAGGGGTGGGACAAAGGAATTCACCCCTCCACTTT
cdr3_aa: CASSEGVGQRNSPLHF
v_call: TRBV25-1
d_call: .
clone_size: .
j_call: TRBJ1-6

cdr3_nt: TGCGCCAGCCGGACAGGGCACTCTGGGGCCAACGTCCTGACTTTC
cdr3_aa: CASRTGHSGANVLTF
v_call: TRBV5-1
d_call: TRBD1
clone_size: .
j_call: TRBJ2-6

cdr3_nt: TGTGCCAGCAGCCTGCGTCTAGCCTACGAGCAGTACTTC
cdr3_aa: CASSLRLAYEQYF
v_call: TRBV6-5
d_call: .
clone_size: .
j_call: TRBJ2-7

cdr3_nt: TGTGCCAGCAGCCTTCGACTTGCAACTAATTCACCCCTCCACTTT
cdr3_aa: CASSLRLATNSPLHF
v_call: TRBV14
d_call: .
clone_size: .
j_call: TRBJ1-6

cdr3_nt: TGTGCCAGCAGCGTAGCTACGGGACAAGACCTCTACGAGCAGTACTTC
cdr3_aa: CASSVATGQDLYEQYF
v_call: TRBV9
d_call: .
clone_size: .
j_call: TRBJ2-7

cdr3_nt: TGTGCCAGCAGCGGGGAGTCCCCTCGAAGCGACGAGCAGTACTTC
cdr3_aa: CASSGESPRSDEQYF
v_call: TRBV11-1
d_call: .
clone_size: few
j_call: TRBJ2-7

cdr3_nt: TGTGCCAGCAGCCTTACAGGGGGCAACTATGGCTACACCTTC
cdr3_aa: CASSLTGGNYGYTF
v_call: TRBV4-2
d_call: TRBD1
clone_size: .
j_call: TRBJ1-2

cdr3_nt: TGTGCCAGCAGTTTAAATCGACCCGATTCAGGACAGGATAATTCACCCCTCCACTTT
cdr3_aa: CASSLNRPDSGQDNSPLHF
v_call: TRBV28
d_call: TRBD1
clone_size: .
j_call: TRBJ1-6

cdr3_nt: TGTGCCAGCAGCCCGACCGGGACTGGGCTAGAGACCCAGTACTTC
cdr3_aa: CASSPTGTGLETQYF
v_call: TRBV3-1/TRBV3-2
d_call: .
clone_size: .
j_call: TRBJ2-5